Below, 25 T cell receptor beta chains from the same sample are listed, as sequenced in a study of molecular identifiers for immune sequencing clone quantification. TCRdb fed the PCR reads into MiXCR, producing one record per CDR3 protein. This table has some 100,000 distinct CDR3 sequences, roughly a third appearing once. The specimen sequenced was naive CD8+ T cells from blood, with Jurkat cell RNA spiked in. Regarding subset: FACS-sorted CD8+CD4-CCR7+CD45RA+ naive T cells. These receptors all come from a human donor in good health. Some libraries in this study had Jurkat cell RNA spiked in.

This clonotype has only a few counts. V gene TRBV27 combines with J gene TRBJ2-5; a weak D match, TRBD2 (5 bases). The length of the CDR3 is 15 residues. Looked up from germline, CDR1 is MNHEY and CDR2 is SMNVEV (reference sequence). Trimming took off 3 bases at V and 4 bases at J, with 15 bases between the two ends. CDR3 DNA sequence: TGTGCCAGCAGTTTTCTAGCCGAAAGGGCAGAGACCCAGTACTTC. Protein product: CASSFLAERAETQYF.

J is TRBJ2-5 and V is TRBV28, with 8 bases matching TRBD2. CDR3 length: 20 residues. Germline V gene lookup returns CDR1 MDHEN and CDR2 SYDVKM. V lost 7 bases to trimming and J lost 2 bases; unmatched junction nucleotides: 24. The DNA for the CDR3 is TGTGCCAGCAATTTTGCCACCGGGACTAGTCGCGCAGATTTACAAGAGACCCAGTACTTC. Its protein is CASNFATGTSRADLQETQYF.

Regarding this clonotype: A junction end diverges from the germline sequence, so it may reflect a read error. This chain uses TRBV7-8 with TRBJ2-6; perhaps D is TRBD1 or TRBD2 (5 bases each). The CDR3 runs to 18 residues. Germline-derived CDR1 and CDR2 are SGHVS and FQNEAQ. The CDR3 spells CASSHSWTSGPGANVQTF. For the CDR3, the DNA is TGTGCCAGCAGCCACAGCTGGACGTCGGGACCTGGGGCCAACGTCCAGACTTTC.

About this clonotype: Given a much more abundant clone one base away, this may be a read error. The chain recombines TRBV28 with TRBJ1-5; D not resolved. This CDR3 has 11 amino acids. Per germline, CDR1 MDHEN and CDR2 SYDVKM. The CDR3 spells CASSFNQLQHF. CDR3 sequence (DNA): TGTGCCAGCAGTTTTAATCAGCTCCAGCATTTT.

The chain uses TRBV5-6 and TRBJ2-7, with a possible D match to TRBD1 (6 bases). Germline CDR1 SGHDT, CDR2 YYEEEE. V lost 7 bases and J 2 bases, leaving 13 bases between the germline ends. CDR3 size: 13 residues. CDR3 sequence reads: CASGSGVPYEQYF. CDR3 nucleotide sequence: TGTGCCAGCGGCTCAGGGGTTCCCTACGAGCAGTACTTC.

V gene TRBV12-3 or TRBV12-4 combines with J gene TRBJ2-1; D is unclear. Trimming removed 2 bases at V and 4 bases at J, with 6 bases between. The CDR3 contains 13 residues. In nucleotides, the CDR3 is TGTGCCAGCAGTTTAATGTCTTACAATGAGCAGTTCTTC. Residues: CASSLMSYNEQFF.

This clonotype appeared many times. The chain has TRBV28 and TRBJ2-7; D gene unclear. There are 15 residues in the CDR3. Germline CDR1 reads MDHEN; CDR2 reads SYDVKM. V was cut by 2 bases and J by 0 bases, with 11 bases left in between. CDR3 DNA: TGTGCCAGCAGTTTAACCGGCTGGCTCTCCTACGAGCAGTACTTC. Its translation: CASSLTGWLSYEQYF.

The sample holds a few counts of this clonotype. A much larger clone differs by one base, so this may be a read error. The CDR3 protein is CVSSPRTSLEQYF. The CDR3 DNA reads as TGTGTCAGCAGCCCAAGGACTAGCCTCGAGCAGTACTTC. The rearrangement joins TRBV7-9 to TRBJ2-7; 8 positions match TRBD2. This CDR3 is 13 amino acids long. CDR1 is SEHNR, CDR2 FQNEAQ, per germline (reference sequence).

To note about this clonotype: A much larger clone is a single base away; this may be a read error. The CDR3 sequence is CASSSHTGNYNQPQQF. The DNA for the CDR3 is TGTGCCAGCAGCTCACATACCGGGAACTACAATCAGCCCCAGCAATTT. The chain is built from TRBV13 and TRBJ1-5; D call uncertain. The germline V gene has CDR1 PRHDT and CDR2 FYEKMQ (reference sequence). The CDR3 totals 16 residues.

Regarding this clonotype: One junction end disagrees with the germline gene, perhaps due to a read error. The chain carries TRBV20-1 and TRBJ2-3; 7 bases fit TRBD2. Germline values: CDR1 DFQATT, CDR2 SNEGSKA (reference sequence). This CDR3 is built from 14 residues. The CDR3 here is CSATLAASTVTQYF. The CDR3 nucleotides read TGCAGTGCTACCCTAGCGGCAAGCACAGTTACGCAGTATTTT.

This clonotype was counted ten times or more. V usage is TRBV28 and J usage is TRBJ2-7, with no clear D. The V end lost 3 bases, the J end lost 6 bases, and 9 bases lay between the germline ends. Per germline, CDR1 MDHEN and CDR2 SYDVKM. The CDR3 consists of 12 residues. The CDR3 here is CASSFYGSEQYF. DNA for the CDR3: TGTGCCAGCAGTTTTTATGGGTCCGAGCAGTACTTC.

Comment on this clonotype: It may be a read error: a sequence one base away is much more abundant. The rearrangement links TRBV11-2 to TRBJ2-1; unclear D gene. The CDR3 sequence is 11 residues long. The V gene's germline CDR1 is SGHAT and CDR2 FQNNGV. This CDR3 reads CASGFTNEQFF. CDR3 DNA sequence: TGTGCCAGCGGCTTCACTAATGAGCAGTTCTTC.

The chain couples TRBV5-6 to TRBJ2-2; the D is unclear. CDR1 SGHDT and CDR2 YYEEEE come from the germline V gene. V was clipped by 5 bases and J by 1 base, with 6 bases between them. The length of the CDR3 is 13 residues. The CDR3 DNA sequence: TGTGCCAGCAGGCCGGGGAACACCGGGGAGCTGTTTTTT. Residues: CASRPGNTGELFF.

Worth noting for this clonotype: One end of the junction varies from germline; a read error may be responsible. The chain employs TRBV7-6 and TRBJ2-3, with no clear D. The CDR3 consists of 14 residues. Germline V lookup: CDR1 SGHVS, CDR2 FNYEAQ. CDR3 in DNA: TGTGCCAGCAGCAAGACACTTAGCACAGATACGCGGTATTTT. It is translated as CASSKTLSTDTRYF.

This clonotype was found once. V gene TRBV5-1 combines with J gene TRBJ2-1; 10 bases agree with TRBD2. Germline V gene data show CDR1 as SGHRS and CDR2 as YFSETQ. Unmatched junction bases numbered 2, after V lost 0 bases and J lost 8 bases. There are 14 residues in the CDR3. CDR3 bases: TGCGCCAGCAGCTTGGCTAGCGGGAGCTATGAGCAGTTCTTC. Residues: CASSLASGSYEQFF.

The table lists this clonotype with many counts. The chain links TRBV29-1 to TRBJ2-5; no firm D call. CDR1 is SQVTM and CDR2 is ANQGSEA in the germline V gene. The CDR3 loop spans 13 amino acids. Trimming left V 7 bases short and J 0 bases short, with 12 bases between. CDR3 sequence reads: CSAATVYQETQYF. The CDR3 bases are TGCAGCGCCGCAACAGTGTACCAAGAGACCCAGTACTTC.

The rearrangement joins TRBV25-1 to TRBJ2-7; perhaps TRBD2 as D (6 bases). Trimming removed 1 base from V and 7 bases from J, with 14 bases in between. CDR3 size: 14 residues. Per the germline V gene, CDR1 is MGHDK and CDR2 is SYGVNS. Here the CDR3 reads CASSESGGWGEQYF. CDR3 in DNA: TGTGCCAGCAGTGAATCCGGAGGGTGGGGGGAGCAGTACTTC.

The rearrangement joins TRBV29-1 to TRBJ2-5, with a tentative D call TRBD1 (6 bases). V lost 7 bases and J lost 9, with 21 bases in between. Germline V gene lookup returns CDR1 SQVTM and CDR2 ANQGSEA. This CDR3 spans 13 amino acids. The CDR3 is CSAVTGAWESQYF. In DNA, the CDR3 is TGCAGCGCTGTGACAGGTGCTTGGGAGTCCCAGTACTTC. Full variable domain (remainder filled in from reference TRBV29-1 and TRBJ2-5): SAVISQKPSRDICQRGTSLTIQCQVDSQVTMMFWYRQQPGQSLTLIATANQGSEATYESGFVIDKFPISRPNLTFSTLTVSNMSPEDSSIYLCSAVTGAWESQYFGPGTRLLVL.

This clonotype was picked up one time. At one of its ends the junction is not consistent with the germline gene, which may arise from a read error. V gene TRBV6-5 combines with J gene TRBJ2-2, with D maybe TRBD2 (5 bases). Germline V CDR1 and CDR2: MNHEY, SVGAGI. This CDR3 comprises 12 residues. This chain's CDR3 is CASSYSSGELVF. DNA of the CDR3: TGTGCCAGCAGTTACTCTTCCGGGGAGCTGGTTTTT.

The table lists this clonotype with many counts. The chain carries TRBV28 and TRBJ2-3, with a weak D call TRBD1 (8 bases). The CDR3 contains 13 residues. The germline V gene has CDR1 MDHEN and CDR2 SYDVKM. The germline V and J ends were trimmed by 5 bases and 6 bases, with 12 bases remaining between them. Written as DNA, the CDR3 is TGTGCCAGCAGTGTACAGGGGGGGGATACGCAGTATTTT. Translated: CASSVQGGDTQYF.

The chain links TRBV11-2 to TRBJ2-6; weak D call: TRBD1 (6 bases). In germline, CDR1 is SGHAT, CDR2 FQNNGV. This CDR3 has 15 residues. The V end lost 5 bases, the J end lost 11 bases, and 19 bases lay between the germline ends. This chain's CDR3 is CASSPGDGLVHVLTF. CDR3 nucleotides: TGTGCCAGCAGCCCAGGGGACGGCCTGGTCCACGTCCTGACTTTC.

This clonotype was seen a few times. The chain uses TRBV7-9 and TRBJ2-3; D tentatively fits TRBD1 or TRBD2 (5 bases each). V was shortened by 3 bases and J by 9 bases, with 10 bases between the two germline ends. This CDR3 is 12 amino acids long. CDR1 and CDR2 from the germline V gene are SEHNR and FQNEAQ (reference sequence). CDR3 nucleotides: TGTGCCAGCAGCTTTGAGGGGATGACGCAGTATTTT. Its translation is CASSFEGMTQYF.

This clonotype was recorded at least ten times. This chain links TRBV12-3 or TRBV12-4 with TRBJ2-2; D remains ambiguous. Trimming removed 2 bases from V and 5 bases from J, with 9 bases in between. CDR3 length: 14 residues. Here the CDR3 reads CASSLQTETGELFF. The CDR3 DNA reads TGTGCCAGCAGTTTACAGACGGAAACCGGGGAGCTGTTTTTT.

To note about this clonotype: A read error may be the cause here, since a much bigger clone is one base away. The chain employs TRBV6-6 and TRBJ2-7; D unresolved. CDR3 length: 12 amino acids. Looked up from germline, CDR1 is MNHNY and CDR2 is SVGAGI (reference sequence). Between the trimmed V and J ends, which lost 2 bases and 6 bases, there was a span of 8 bases. In nucleotides, the CDR3 is TGTGCCAGCAGTTACGGGGTAGCCGAGCAGTACTTC. Its protein product is CASSYGVAEQYF.

This clonotype was seen at least ten times. This chain uses TRBV19 with TRBJ2-1; 7 bases are shared with TRBD2. V lost 6 bases to trimming and J lost 7 bases; unmatched junction nucleotides: 12. The germline V gene encodes CDR1 LNHDA and CDR2 SQIVND (reference sequence). The CDR3 is 15 residues long. For the CDR3, the DNA is TGTGCCAGTAGCCCTAGCGGAAGGGGTTTGAATGAGCAGTTCTTC. Protein product: CASSPSGRGLNEQFF.